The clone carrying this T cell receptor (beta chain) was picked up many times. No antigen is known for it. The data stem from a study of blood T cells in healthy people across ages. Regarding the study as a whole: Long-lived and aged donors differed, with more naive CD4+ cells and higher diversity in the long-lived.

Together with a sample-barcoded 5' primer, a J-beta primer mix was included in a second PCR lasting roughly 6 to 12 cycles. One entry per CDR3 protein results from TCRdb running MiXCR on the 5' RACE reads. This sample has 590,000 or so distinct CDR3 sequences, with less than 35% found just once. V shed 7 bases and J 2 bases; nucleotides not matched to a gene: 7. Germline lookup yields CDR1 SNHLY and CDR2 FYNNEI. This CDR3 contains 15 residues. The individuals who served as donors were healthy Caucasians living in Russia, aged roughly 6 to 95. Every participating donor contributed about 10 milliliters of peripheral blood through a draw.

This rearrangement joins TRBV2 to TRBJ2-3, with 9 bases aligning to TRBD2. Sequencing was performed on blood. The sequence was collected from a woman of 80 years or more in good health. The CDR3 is CASTISGGSTDTQYF. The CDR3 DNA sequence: TGTGCCAGCACCATTAGCGGGGGATCCACAGATACGCAGTATTTT.